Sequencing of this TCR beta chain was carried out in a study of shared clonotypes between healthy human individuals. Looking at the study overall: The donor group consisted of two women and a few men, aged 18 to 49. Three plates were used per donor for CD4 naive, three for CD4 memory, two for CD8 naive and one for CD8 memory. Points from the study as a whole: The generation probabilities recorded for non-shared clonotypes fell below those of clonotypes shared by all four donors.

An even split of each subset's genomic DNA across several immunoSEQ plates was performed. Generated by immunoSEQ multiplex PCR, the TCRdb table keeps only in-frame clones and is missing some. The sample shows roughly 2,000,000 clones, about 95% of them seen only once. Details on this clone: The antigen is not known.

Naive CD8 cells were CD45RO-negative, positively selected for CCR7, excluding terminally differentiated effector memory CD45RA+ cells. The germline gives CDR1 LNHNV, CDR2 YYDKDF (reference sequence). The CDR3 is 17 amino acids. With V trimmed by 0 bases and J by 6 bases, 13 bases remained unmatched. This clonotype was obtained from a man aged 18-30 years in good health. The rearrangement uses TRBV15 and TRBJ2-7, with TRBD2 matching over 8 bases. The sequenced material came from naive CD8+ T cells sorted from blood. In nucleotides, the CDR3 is TGTGCCACCAGCAGAGATGTCGGGGGAGCGGGAGCGGCCGAGCAGTACTTC. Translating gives CATSRDVGGAGAAEQYF.